These 19 T cell receptor beta chains were all obtained from the same sample, sequenced in a study of T cell responses to AZD1222 COVID-19 vaccine. TCRdb's table, derived via immunoSEQ multiplex PCR, lists solely in-frame clones and lacks some. The sample has around 120,000 clones; more than 85% are singletons. The input for sequencing was peripheral blood, taken on day 0 of AZD1222 vaccination. The receptors come from an adult in good health.

The chain joins TRBV27 to TRBJ1-4; TRBD1 might be the D (6 bases). The ends were cut back, 5 bases at V and 6 bases at J, with 13 bases in the middle. This CDR3 comprises 14 residues. In germline, CDR1 is MNHEY, CDR2 SMNVEV (reference sequence). CDR3 sequence: CASSLDGTYEKLFF. CDR3 coding DNA: TGTGCCAGCAGTCTTGACGGGACATATGAAAAACTGTTTTTT.

V is TRBV7-9 and J is TRBJ1-3; a weak D match, TRBD1 (6 bases). V lost 1 base and J lost 3, with 10 bases in between. CDR1 and CDR2 (germline): SEHNR, FQNEAQ (reference sequence). This CDR3 spans 15 amino acids. This chain's CDR3 is CASSLGTVFGNTIYF. The CDR3 coding sequence is TGTGCCAGCAGCTTAGGGACAGTATTTGGAAACACCATATATTTT. The full variable domain, rest sourced from reference TRBV7-9 and TRBJ1-3, is DTGVSQNPRHKITKRGQNVTFRCDPISEHNRLYWYRQTLGQGPEFLTYFQNEAQLEKSRLLSDRFSAERPKGSFSTLEIQRTEQGDSAMYLCASSLGTVFGNTIYFGEGSWLTVV.

Only one count was recorded for this clone. The rearrangement joins TRBV27 to TRBJ2-1; 8 nucleotides match TRBD2. CDR1 is MNHEY, CDR2 SMNVEV, per germline (reference sequence). The CDR3 sequence is 14 residues long. The ends lost 5 bases at V and 6 bases at J; junction bases unmatched: 6. The CDR3 spells CASSMKRERNEQFF. The CDR3 DNA follows: TGTGCCAGCAGTATGAAGCGGGAGCGCAATGAGCAGTTCTTC.

In this sample, this clone turned up once. This rearrangement joins TRBV28 to TRBJ2-2; weak D call: TRBD1 (6 bases). Per germline, CDR1 MDHEN and CDR2 SYDVKM. Trimming shortened V by 5 bases and J by 7 bases, and 17 bases separated the two germline ends. The CDR3 spans 15 residues. CDR3 loop: CASSDIQGFGGELFF. CDR3 sequence (DNA): TGTGCCAGCAGTGACATACAGGGATTCGGCGGGGAGCTGTTTTTT.

V is TRBV7-2 and J is TRBJ2-5; possibly TRBD2 for D (5 bases). The germline gives CDR1 SGHTA, CDR2 FQGNSA. The ends were cut back, 7 bases at V and 5 bases at J, with 11 bases in the middle. This CDR3 comprises 12 residues. CDR3: CASTSGVETQYF. As DNA, the CDR3 is TGTGCCAGCACCTCCGGGGTGGAGACCCAGTACTTC.

V usage is TRBV6-1 and J usage is TRBJ1-4; D gene ambiguous. Trimming stripped 0 bases from V and 4 bases from J, with 15 bases between. The CDR3 is made up of 17 amino acids. Germline CDR1 reads MNHNS; CDR2 reads SASEGT. The chain's CDR3 is CASSEATARGFNEKLFF. The CDR3 bases are TGTGCCAGCAGTGAAGCTACGGCCCGGGGTTTTAATGAAAAACTGTTTTTT.

This sequence joins TRBV12-3 or TRBV12-4 and TRBJ1-1; unclear D gene. V was clipped by 3 bases and J by 6 bases, with 11 bases between them. The CDR3 is made up of 13 amino acids. CDR3 nucleotides: TGTGCCAGCAGTTTGGCCCCGAAGGCTGAAGCTTTCTTT. Translated: CASSLAPKAEAFF.

V usage is TRBV5-8 and J usage is TRBJ2-6; D not certain. V lost 3 bases and J lost 0, with 10 bases in between. There are 16 residues in the CDR3. CDR1 SGHTS and CDR2 YDEGEE come from the germline V gene. DNA of the CDR3: TGTGCCAGCAGCTCTGGTATGACCTCTGGGGCCAACGTCCTGACTTTC. It specifies CASSSGMTSGANVLTF. Filled out from reference TRBV5-8 and TRBJ2-6, the complete variable domain reads EAGVTQSPTHLIKTRGQQATLRCSPISGHTSVYWYQQALGLGLQFLLWYDEGEERNRGNFPPRFSGRQFPNYSSELNVNALELEDSALYLCASSSGMTSGANVLTFGAGSRLTVL.

The chain couples TRBV27 to TRBJ2-7; D is undetermined. Germline CDR1 MNHEY, CDR2 SMNVEV (reference sequence). V was pared by 4 bases and J by 7 bases, with 8 bases between. This CDR3 comprises 11 residues. This CDR3 reads CASSSTGEQYF. The CDR3 DNA follows: TGTGCCAGCAGTTCGACCGGGGAGCAGTACTTC.

J is TRBJ2-3 and V is TRBV6-4; no definite D call. This CDR3 has 14 residues. V was trimmed by 3 bases and J by 1 base, leaving 8 bases between them. Looked up from germline, CDR1 is MRHNA and CDR2 is SNTAGT. The CDR3 sequence: CASSEGEGTDTQYF. The CDR3 DNA follows: TGTGCCAGCAGTGAAGGTGAGGGCACAGATACGCAGTATTTT.

The chain is built from TRBV23-1 and TRBJ2-1, with a tentative D call TRBD2 (5 bases). TRBV23-1 qualifies as an ORF whose function is uncertain. The CDR3 is 13 residues long. Between the trimmed V and J ends, which lost 6 bases and 7 bases, there was a span of 13 bases. The CDR3 nucleotides read TGCGCCAGCAGCCCCGGGATAAGGAATGAGCAGTTCTTC. Translation gives CASSPGIRNEQFF.

The chain has TRBV9 and TRBJ1-1; 8 bases map to TRBD1. Germline V gene sequence: CDR1 SGDLS, CDR2 YYNGEE. V shed 4 bases and J 4 bases; nucleotides not matched to a gene: 3. This CDR3 region has 13 residues. The DNA for the CDR3 is TGTGCCAGCAGCCAGGGGACAGGCACTGAAGCTTTCTTT. It encodes CASSQGTGTEAFF.

The V and J genes are TRBV6-2 or TRBV6-3 and TRBJ1-1, with 8 bases matching TRBD1. V lost 5 bases and J lost 4; bases outside the gene matches: 9. This CDR3 is built from 15 residues. Germline assignment: CDR1 MNHEY and CDR2 SVGEGT. CDR3 DNA: TGTGCCAGCAGTGCCCCCGGGACAGGAGGCACTGAAGCTTTCTTT. Translation gives CASSAPGTGGTEAFF.

The J gene is TRBJ2-3, the V gene TRBV30; D not resolved. In germline, CDR1 is GTSNPN, CDR2 SVGIG (reference sequence). The CDR3 is 12 amino acids. Trimming removed 0 bases from V and 5 bases from J, with 6 bases in between. DNA for the CDR3: TGTGCCTGGAGTGTCACTGGAGATACGCAGTATTTT. Translation: CAWSVTGDTQYF.

This sequence joins TRBV6-5 and TRBJ2-7; weak D call: TRBD1 (5 bases). The germline V and J ends were trimmed by 4 bases and 5 bases, with 12 bases remaining between them. This CDR3 has 13 amino acids. CDR1 is MNHEY and CDR2 is SVGAGI in the germline V gene. The CDR3 region has the DNA TGTGCCAGCAGTTTCGCCAGGGAAAACGAGCAGTACTTC. This sequence encodes CASSFARENEQYF.

The gene calls are TRBV6-4 and TRBJ2-3; TRBD2 agrees at 8 bases. The germline V gene encodes CDR1 MRHNA and CDR2 SNTAGT. The CDR3 extends over 17 amino acids. The V segment lost 4 bases and the J segment 2 bases; nucleotides outside the gene matches: 11. CDR3 residues: CASSASSGSASTDTQYF. For the CDR3, the DNA is TGTGCCAGCAGTGCCTCCAGCGGGAGTGCTTCCACAGATACGCAGTATTTT.

This rearrangement joins TRBV5-1 to TRBJ1-1, with 9 bases identical to TRBD1. The V gene end was trimmed by 6 bases and the J gene end by 0 bases; junction bases not matched to a gene: 9. From germline, CDR1 is SGHRS and CDR2 YFSETQ. The CDR3 is made up of 16 amino acids. The CDR3 protein is CASTLGQGILNTEAFF. The CDR3 DNA sequence: TGCGCCAGCACACTTGGACAGGGGATTTTGAACACTGAAGCTTTCTTT.

V and J are TRBV7-2 and TRBJ2-2, with TRBD1 matching over 9 bases. The CDR3 contains 16 residues. V shed 5 bases, J shed 2 bases, and the junction held 6 bases outside the gene matches. Germline loops: CDR1 SGHTA, CDR2 FQGNSA. The CDR3 DNA sequence: TGTGCCAGCAGCCAACGGGACAGGGTAAACACCGGGGAGCTGTTTTTT. It yields the protein CASSQRDRVNTGELFF.

V usage is TRBV18 and J usage is TRBJ1-2; a weak D match, TRBD1 (5 bases). CDR1 is KGHSH, CDR2 LQKENI, per germline. Deletions cut 6 bases from V and 4 bases from J, with 18 bases between. The CDR3 loop spans 15 amino acids. CDR3 in amino acids: CASSPDSHLSYGYTF. The CDR3, as DNA: TGTGCCAGCTCGCCCGACAGCCACCTAAGCTATGGCTACACCTTC. Using reference TRBV18 and TRBJ1-2 for the parts outside the CDR3, the full variable domain is NAGVMQNPRHLVRRRGQEARLRCSPMKGHSHVYWYRQLPEEGLKFMVYLQKENIIDESGMPKERFSAEFPKEGPSILRIQQVVRGDSAAYFCASSPDSHLSYGYTFGSGTRLTVV.